Below are 29 T cell receptor beta chains sequenced from a single sample in a study of blood T cell repertoires in COVID-19. TCRdb keeps only in-frame clones here, not all; method: immunoSEQ multiplex PCR. This sample carries 300,000 or so clones, 70% to 90% of them seen once, and the ten largest clones take 8.5% to 12%. The material sequenced was PBMCs or T cells enriched from blood (not recorded which). These TCRs come from a woman in her late teens or twenties who had recovered from COVID-19.

The V call is TRBV12-3 or TRBV12-4, the J call TRBJ2-1; possibly TRBD2 for D (5 bases). Trimming cost V 3 bases and J 7 bases, with 10 bases left between them. CDR3 length equals 13 residues. The CDR3 DNA is TGTGCCAGCAGTTTGAGGGAGTGGAATGAGCAGTTCTTC. Protein product: CASSLREWNEQFF.

The rearrangement uses TRBV6-5 and TRBJ1-1; no reliable D call. Germline values: CDR1 MNHEY, CDR2 SVGAGI. V gave up 6 bases and J gave up 1 base, with 15 bases separating them. The CDR3 covers 15 residues. CDR3 protein: CASSYREGSNTEAFF. CDR3 in DNA: TGTGCCAGCAGCTACCGTGAGGGATCGAACACTGAAGCTTTCTTT.

V gene TRBV6-5 combines with J gene TRBJ1-6, with D perhaps TRBD1 (6 bases). This CDR3 spans 16 amino acids. Trimming stripped 2 bases from V and 9 bases from J, with 17 bases between. CDR1 MNHEY and CDR2 SVGAGI come from the germline V gene. CDR3 sequence: CASSYTHPGQRSPLHF. The CDR3 nucleotides are TGTGCCAGCAGTTACACTCACCCCGGACAGCGTTCACCCCTCCACTTT.

This chain links TRBV30 with TRBJ2-3, with D possibly matching TRBD2 (6 bases). Germline values: CDR1 GTSNPN, CDR2 SVGIG (reference sequence). V lost 4 bases and J 0 bases, leaving 11 bases between the germline ends. The CDR3 is 14 amino acids. The CDR3 reads CAWNPGLSTDTQYF. CDR3 nucleotide sequence: TGTGCCTGGAACCCGGGACTGAGCACAGATACGCAGTATTTT.

The V and J genes are TRBV4-2 and TRBJ1-1, with unresolved D. The V end lost 0 bases, the J end lost 3 bases, and 17 bases lay between the germline ends. The germline gives CDR1 LGHNA, CDR2 YNFKEQ. The CDR3 totals 17 residues. Here the CDR3 DNA reads TGTGCCAGCAGCCAAGATCCAAGTGGCGGGGAGGACACTGAAGCTTTCTTT. Encoded protein: CASSQDPSGGEDTEAFF.

The chain recombines TRBV4-1 with TRBJ1-6, with TRBD1 matching 8 bases. The V gene end was trimmed by 2 bases and the J gene end by 5 bases; junction bases not matched to a gene: 8. Germline CDR1 is MGHRA and CDR2 is YSYEKL. The CDR3 has 17 residues. CDR3 DNA: TGCGCCAGCAGCCAACTAAGGACAGGGATGGATAATTCACCCCTCCACTTT. Amino acids: CASSQLRTGMDNSPLHF.

The chain couples TRBV4-2 to TRBJ2-7; TRBD2 agrees at 8 bases. V was clipped by 1 base and J by 3 bases; unmatched bases: 14. The germline gives CDR1 LGHNA, CDR2 YNFKEQ. The CDR3 length is 18 residues. The CDR3 is CASSQGTGGGSSIYEQYF. The CDR3 nucleotides read TGTGCCAGCAGCCAAGGTACTGGCGGGGGGTCGAGCATCTACGAGCAGTACTTC.

This clone has a single count. The V call is TRBV5-8, the J call TRBJ1-2, with D possibly TRBD1 on 5 matching bases. Germline loops: CDR1 SGHTS, CDR2 YDEGEE. V was clipped by 4 bases and J by 0 bases, with 22 bases between them. The CDR3 spans 18 residues. The CDR3 nucleotides read TGTGCCAGCAGCCTGGGGGTGGGCAGAGACCGCGCTAACTATGGCTACACCTTC. Translating gives CASSLGVGRDRANYGYTF.

The chain links TRBV5-6 to TRBJ1-1, with unresolved D. CDR1 is SGHDT, CDR2 YYEEEE, per germline. The V end lost 0 bases, the J end lost 3 bases, and 15 bases lay between the germline ends. The CDR3 is made up of 16 amino acids. As DNA, the CDR3 is TGTGCCAGCAGCTTGGCGTTCCAGAATGAATACACTGAAGCTTTCTTT. Translating it yields CASSLAFQNEYTEAFF.

This rearrangement joins TRBV11-2 to TRBJ2-2; maybe TRBD2 (6 bases). This CDR3 spans 15 amino acids. Germline values: CDR1 SGHAT, CDR2 FQNNGV. V shed 5 bases and J shed 5 bases, with 15 bases lying between them. The CDR3 loop reads CASSPRLDVTGELFF. CDR3 coding DNA: TGTGCCAGCAGCCCCCGACTAGATGTAACCGGGGAGCTGTTTTTT.

The genes are TRBV10-3 and TRBJ1-2, with D possibly TRBD1 on 6 matching bases. CDR1 is ENHRY and CDR2 is SYGVKD in the germline V gene. The CDR3 runs 14 residues. Trimming removed 0 bases at V and 6 bases at J, with 11 bases between. The CDR3 spells CAISESRGADGYTF. CDR3 coding DNA: TGTGCCATCAGTGAGTCTCGGGGGGCCGATGGCTACACCTTC.

The chain carries TRBV3-1 (or the pseudogene TRBV3-2) and TRBJ1-2; D unresolved. Trimming took off 4 bases at V and 4 bases at J, with 7 bases between the two ends. CDR1 is LGHDT, CDR2 YNNKEL, per germline (reference sequence). This CDR3 comprises 12 residues. The CDR3 protein is CASSPTGYGYTF. DNA of the CDR3: TGTGCCAGCAGCCCGACGGGCTATGGCTACACCTTC.

The V call is TRBV5-1, the J call TRBJ2-3; TRBD2 agrees at 7 bases. This CDR3 has 17 residues. The germline V gene has CDR1 SGHRS and CDR2 YFSETQ. The J segment lost 2 bases and the V segment lost 4 bases, leaving 13 bases of the junction unmatched. CDR3 loop: CASSLEPVSGFTDTQYF. The DNA of the CDR3 is TGCGCCAGCAGCCTAGAACCCGTTAGCGGGTTCACAGATACGCAGTATTTT.

This clone came up once. The chain is built from TRBV28 and TRBJ1-2, with no clear D. Germline V CDR1 and CDR2: MDHEN, SYDVKM. The CDR3 loop spans 12 amino acids. The V end was cut by 3 bases, the J end by 1 base, with 3 bases between. CDR3 nucleotides: TGTGCCAGCAGTTTCTTTAACTATGGCTACACCTTC. Its translation: CASSFFNYGYTF.

This clone was observed a single time. The chain carries TRBV6-5 and TRBJ2-2; 9 bases are a match to TRBD1. Germline-derived CDR1 and CDR2 are MNHEY and SVGAGI. The junction had 4 bases not matched to a gene; V was cut back by 5 bases and J by 6 bases. CDR3 length: 14 residues. This CDR3 reads CASSTGGEAGELFF. The CDR3 DNA is TGTGCCAGCAGTACAGGGGGCGAAGCCGGGGAGCTGTTTTTT.

The sample holds one count of this clone. This chain uses TRBV28 with TRBJ2-1; tentatively, D is TRBD1 (6 bases). This CDR3 is 16 amino acids long. V was cut by 3 bases and J by 0 bases, with 12 bases left in between. The V gene's germline CDR1 is MDHEN and CDR2 SYDVKM. CDR3 protein: CASSLVGASSYNEQFF. The DNA for the CDR3 is TGTGCCAGCAGTTTGGTGGGGGCGAGCTCCTACAATGAGCAGTTCTTC.

The chain employs TRBV7-3 and TRBJ1-1; 9 positions agree with TRBD1. There are 13 residues in the CDR3. V dropped 5 bases and J dropped 7; count of bases not matched to a gene: 5. Per the germline V gene, CDR1 is SGHTA and CDR2 is FQGTGA. DNA for the CDR3: TGTGCCAGCAGCCCAGGGGGACAGGGTGAAGCTTTCTTT. Amino acid sequence: CASSPGGQGEAFF.

This clone has just one count. The genes are TRBV4-2 and TRBJ1-2; D is possibly TRBD1 (5 bases). CDR3 length: 15 amino acids. V shed 1 base and J shed 7 bases, with 16 bases lying between them. The germline gives CDR1 LGHNA, CDR2 YNFKEQ. In DNA, the CDR3 is TGTGCCAGCAGCCAAGCAGGGAATTCAGTCGGTGGCTACACCTTC. Amino acid sequence: CASSQAGNSVGGYTF.

The CDR3 reads CASSTRTGSTEAFF. For the CDR3, the DNA is TGTGCCAGCAGCACCCGGACAGGGAGCACTGAAGCTTTCTTT. The rearrangement uses TRBV7-9 and TRBJ1-1, with 8 bases fitting TRBD1. V was clipped by 5 bases and J by 4 bases; unmatched bases: 6. The germline CDR1 and CDR2 sequences are SEHNR and FQNEAQ (reference sequence). The CDR3 loop spans 14 amino acids.

The chain combines TRBV28 with TRBJ1-4; 7 positions agree with TRBD1. Germline loops: CDR1 MDHEN, CDR2 SYDVKM. After removal of 3 bases from V and 1 base from J, the junction contained 2 bases not matched to a gene. This CDR3 region has 15 residues. The CDR3 DNA sequence: TGTGCCAGCAGTTTGGGACAGCAAACTAATGAAAAACTGTTTTTT. It yields the protein CASSLGQQTNEKLFF.

The V and J genes are TRBV2 and TRBJ1-1; perhaps TRBD1 as D (6 bases). V was clipped by 8 bases and J by 0 bases, with 13 bases between them. The CDR3 spans 14 residues. Germline V lookup: CDR1 SNHLY, CDR2 FYNNEI. The CDR3 sequence: CASSRQGLNTEAFF. CDR3 nucleotides: TGTGCCAGCTCCCGCCAGGGGCTGAACACTGAAGCTTTCTTT.

This clone has just one count. The chain is built from TRBV10-3 and TRBJ1-2; 7 bases line up with TRBD1. With V trimmed by 9 bases and J by 1 base, 11 bases remained unmatched. The CDR3 totals 15 residues. The germline CDR1 and CDR2 sequences are ENHRY and SYGVKD. The CDR3, as DNA: TGTGCCATTAAACCCAGGGGGGCGGTTAACTATGGCTACACCTTC. It translates to CAIKPRGAVNYGYTF.

For the CDR3, the DNA is TGTGCCAGCAGCACTAGGACAGGGGGCCCAGATACGCAGTATTTT. Amino acids: CASSTRTGGPDTQYF. V is TRBV7-8 and J is TRBJ2-3; 11 bases fit TRBD1. The germline V gene encodes CDR1 SGHVS and CDR2 FQNEAQ. CDR3 size: 15 residues. V gave up 5 bases and J gave up 4 bases; unmatched junction bases: 5. Supplemented by reference TRBV7-8 and TRBJ2-3, the full variable domain reads GAGVSQSPRYKVAKRGQDVALRCDPISGHVSLFWYQQALGQGPEFLTYFQNEAQLDKSGLPSDRFFAERPEGSVSTLKIQRTQQEDSAVYLCASSTRTGGPDTQYFGPGTRLTVL.

This clone was counted a single time. V is TRBV30 and J is TRBJ2-7; 11 bases map to TRBD1. Germline trimming cut 0 bases from V and 4 bases from J; bases unmatched to any gene: 2. CDR1 is GTSNPN and CDR2 is SVGIG in the germline V gene (reference sequence). This CDR3 is 14 amino acids long. The CDR3 sequence is CAWSVGTGGYEQYF. The CDR3, as DNA: TGTGCCTGGAGTGTCGGGACAGGGGGTTACGAGCAGTACTTC. Supplemented by reference TRBV30 and TRBJ2-7, the full variable domain reads SQTIHQWPATLVQPVGSPLSLECTVEGTSNPNLYWYRQAAGRGLQLLFYSVGIGQISSEVPQNLSASRPQDRQFILSSKKLLLSDSGFYLCAWSVGTGGYEQYFGPGTRLTVT.

This chain uses TRBV28 with TRBJ1-2, with D possibly TRBD1 on 6 matching bases. Deletions cut 1 base from V and 6 bases from J, with 9 bases between. The CDR3 is 13 amino acids. Per germline, CDR1 MDHEN and CDR2 SYDVKM. CDR3 sequence (DNA): TGTGCCAGCAGTTTATTGGGGGCCGATGGCTACACCTTC. The encoded protein is CASSLLGADGYTF.

Only one count was recorded for this clone. The chain is built from TRBV30 and TRBJ1-1, with D maybe TRBD1 (5 bases). The CDR3 is 14 amino acids. With 3 bases removed from V and 2 bases from J, the gap between germline ends came to 13 bases. Germline CDR1 is GTSNPN and CDR2 is SVGIG (reference sequence). CDR3 DNA sequence: TGTGCCTGGAGGCAGGGTGTAGTCAACACTGAAGCTTTCTTT. Its protein is CAWRQGVVNTEAFF.

The gene calls are TRBV28 and TRBJ1-2; a possible D gene is TRBD1 (6 bases). Germline values: CDR1 MDHEN, CDR2 SYDVKM. The V end was cut by 3 bases, the J end by 4 bases, with 15 bases between. This CDR3 has 15 amino acids. CDR3 loop: CASSLGGQGTYGYTF. For the CDR3, the DNA is TGTGCCAGCAGTTTGGGTGGCCAGGGGACCTATGGCTACACCTTC.

The chain recombines TRBV5-5 with TRBJ1-6, with TRBD1 as a possible D gene (6 bases). Trimming stripped 2 bases from V and 10 bases from J, with 13 bases between. CDR3 length equals 14 residues. Germline CDR1 reads SGHKS; CDR2 reads YYEKEE (reference sequence). The CDR3 region is CASSFNREGSPLHF. CDR3 sequence (DNA): TGTGCCAGCAGCTTTAACAGGGAGGGGTCACCCCTCCACTTT.

The genes are TRBV6-5 and TRBJ1-1; D is uncertain. The V gene's germline CDR1 is MNHEY and CDR2 SVGAGI. The CDR3 has 13 amino acids. V was shortened by 7 bases and J by 0 bases, with 9 bases between the two germline ends. The CDR3 DNA reads as TGTGCCAGCACCCTTTACATGAACACTGAAGCTTTCTTT. This gives the protein CASTLYMNTEAFF.